The sequence of this TCR beta chain was determined in a study of T cell responses to AZD1222 COVID-19 vaccine. Assay: immunoSEQ multiplex PCR; the TCRdb copy retains only in-frame clones and omits some. This table holds fewer than 80,000 clones, roughly 88% found once. Notes on this clone: Its specificity is not known.

Study outcomes and limitations: Clonal diversity was possibly underestimated, and the donors were mostly white British, with more females.

Germline V CDR1 and CDR2: SGHRS, YFSETQ. The ends were cut back, 0 bases at V and 6 bases at J, with 10 bases in the middle. The CDR3 totals 14 residues. The sequences come from peripheral blood, collected 28 days after the second dose of the MenACWY control vaccine. This TCR was sampled from an adult who received the MenACWY meningococcal vaccine as a control. The J gene is TRBJ1-5, the V gene TRBV5-1; possible D gene TRBD1, 5 bases. The CDR3 DNA reads as TGCGCCAGCAGCTTGGGGGGCCCGCGTCAGCCCCAGCATTTT. Its translation: CASSLGGPRQPQHF.